A selection of T cell receptor beta chains follows, all from one sample in a study of blood T cell repertoires in COVID-19. The table came from immunoSEQ multiplex PCR; TCRdb's copy has only in-frame clones and leaves some out. The sample contains approximately 120,000 clones, about 89% of which appear only once. The sequenced material came from peripheral blood. These receptors all come from a human donor with acute or convalescent COVID-19. The donor label of this sample is uncertain. CDR3s leave out the opening cysteine and the closing phenylalanine or tryptophan. Clone size is shown for a subset of rows, as once, few, many or a class of expanded clone.

V	J	size	CDR3
TRBV30	TRBJ1-6	NA	AWELRTGVNSPLH
TRBV5-6	TRBJ1-2	NA	ASSSRTGTGTTNYGYT
TRBV2	TRBJ2-5	NA	ASSAGSGAMGETQY
TRBV10-3	TRBJ2-7	NA	AISPGYEQY
TRBV7-2	TRBJ2-5	NA	ASSSELQETQY
TRBV5-5	TRBJ2-3	NA	ASSLTTSTDTQY
TRBV6-6	TRBJ2-7	NA	ASSYEGLAGGRQY
TRBV5-4	TRBJ1-2	NA	ASSPGQTYGYT
TRBV5-8	TRBJ1-1	NA	ASSFFGGVVNTEAF
TRBV6-1	TRBJ2-7	few	ASSEPSRPPYEQY
TRBV3-1/TRBV3-2	TRBJ1-2	NA	ASSQSWADYGYT
TRBV29-1	TRBJ2-3	NA	SVDGGGDTQY
TRBV4-3	TRBJ2-7	NA	ASSQDGGGDRGLYEQY
TRBV18	TRBJ1-4	NA	ASSPLTGGEKLF
TRBV6-5	TRBJ1-2	once	ASSSTRQAGNYGYT
TRBV10-2	TRBJ2-3	NA	ASSDPGGVRQDTQY
TRBV4-1	TRBJ2-1	NA	ASSLVNEQF
TRBV19	TRBJ1-2	NA	ASTLQGRGGYT
TRBV9	TRBJ2-3	NA	ASSVESAVTIF
TRBV29-1	TRBJ2-1	medium-sized	SGVNSGSSAYNEQF
TRBV28	TRBJ1-6	NA	ASGLLGGNNSPLH
TRBV6-5	TRBJ2-5	NA	ASRERGLEETQY
TRBV6-1	TRBJ1-1	NA	ASSEDSREAF
TRBV5-1	TRBJ1-4	NA	ASSIRTGVNEKLF
TRBV6-1	TRBJ2-1	NA	ASSEAWTGQF
TRBV5-1	TRBJ2-7	once	ASSRGTSGRAIEQY
TRBV6-5	TRBJ2-7	NA	ASSYSASISYEQY
TRBV18	TRBJ1-1	NA	ASSPLLTGGRTEAF
TRBV7-6	TRBJ2-2	NA	ASSLGRLTSGRAAELF
TRBV7-9	TRBJ1-2	NA	ASSPRVVGGTASNYGYT
TRBV21-1	TRBJ1-4	NA	ASSETFNEKLF
TRBV4-2	TRBJ2-3	NA	ASSQGWRSQVPDTQY
TRBV7-2	TRBJ2-1	once	ASSWLGNEQF
TRBV18	TRBJ1-2	NA	ASSPRQNYGYT
TRBV28	TRBJ1-4	NA	ASRGAQFIFQVNEKLF